This is a list of T cell receptor beta chains from one sample in a study of Graves' ophthalmopathy and Graves' hyperthyroidism. One entry per CDR3 protein, called by TCRdb with MiXCR from the multiplex PCR reads. Of about half a million distinct CDR3 sequences listed, under 15% are singletons. Sequenced sample: blood. These receptors all stem from a woman under 40 with Graves' ophthalmopathy. Each CDR3 is given with its conserved first and last residue. D genes are given only for firm matches. Clone size is stated in some rows and not others, as once, few, many or a class when expanded.

d_gene	v_gene	j_gene	abundance	CDR3aa	CDR3nt
-	TRBV10-3	TRBJ1-1	many	CAIISGENTEAFF	TGTGCCATCATCTCCGGGGAAAACACTGAAGCTTTCTTT
-	TRBV2	TRBJ2-7	-	CASSKYRESYEQYF	TGTGCCAGCAGTAAATACAGGGAGAGCTACGAGCAGTACTTC
TRBD1	TRBV10-3	TRBJ1-2	many	CAISESGQARAGGGYTF	TGTGCCATCAGTGAGTCAGGACAGGCACGAGCTGGGGGAGGCTACACCTTC
TRBD2	TRBV4-2	TRBJ2-5	many	CASSQGPSGQETQYF	TGTGCCAGCAGCCAAGGCCCTAGCGGTCAAGAGACCCAGTACTTC
TRBD1	TRBV24-1	TRBJ2-7	many	CATSDTTGEEQYF	TGTGCCACCAGTGACACGACAGGGGAAGAGCAGTACTTC
-	TRBV20-1	TRBJ1-2	many	CSARRLRDHGYTF	TGCAGTGCGCGAAGACTCAGGGATCACGGCTACACCTTC
-	TRBV28	TRBJ1-3	many	CASRAPGRSGNTIYF	TGTGCCAGCAGGGCGCCGGGCCGCTCTGGAAACACCATATATTTT
-	TRBV7-9	TRBJ2-2	many	CASLTQGNTGELFF	TGTGCCAGCCTAACTCAGGGAAACACCGGGGAGCTGTTTTTT
-	TRBV30	TRBJ2-7	few	CAWSTGNYEQYF	TGTGCCTGGAGTACAGGGAACTACGAGCAGTACTTC
TRBD1	TRBV28	TRBJ1-1	-	CASSPGQRRSEAFF	TGTGCCAGCAGCCCGGGACAGAGACGGTCTGAAGCTTTCTTT